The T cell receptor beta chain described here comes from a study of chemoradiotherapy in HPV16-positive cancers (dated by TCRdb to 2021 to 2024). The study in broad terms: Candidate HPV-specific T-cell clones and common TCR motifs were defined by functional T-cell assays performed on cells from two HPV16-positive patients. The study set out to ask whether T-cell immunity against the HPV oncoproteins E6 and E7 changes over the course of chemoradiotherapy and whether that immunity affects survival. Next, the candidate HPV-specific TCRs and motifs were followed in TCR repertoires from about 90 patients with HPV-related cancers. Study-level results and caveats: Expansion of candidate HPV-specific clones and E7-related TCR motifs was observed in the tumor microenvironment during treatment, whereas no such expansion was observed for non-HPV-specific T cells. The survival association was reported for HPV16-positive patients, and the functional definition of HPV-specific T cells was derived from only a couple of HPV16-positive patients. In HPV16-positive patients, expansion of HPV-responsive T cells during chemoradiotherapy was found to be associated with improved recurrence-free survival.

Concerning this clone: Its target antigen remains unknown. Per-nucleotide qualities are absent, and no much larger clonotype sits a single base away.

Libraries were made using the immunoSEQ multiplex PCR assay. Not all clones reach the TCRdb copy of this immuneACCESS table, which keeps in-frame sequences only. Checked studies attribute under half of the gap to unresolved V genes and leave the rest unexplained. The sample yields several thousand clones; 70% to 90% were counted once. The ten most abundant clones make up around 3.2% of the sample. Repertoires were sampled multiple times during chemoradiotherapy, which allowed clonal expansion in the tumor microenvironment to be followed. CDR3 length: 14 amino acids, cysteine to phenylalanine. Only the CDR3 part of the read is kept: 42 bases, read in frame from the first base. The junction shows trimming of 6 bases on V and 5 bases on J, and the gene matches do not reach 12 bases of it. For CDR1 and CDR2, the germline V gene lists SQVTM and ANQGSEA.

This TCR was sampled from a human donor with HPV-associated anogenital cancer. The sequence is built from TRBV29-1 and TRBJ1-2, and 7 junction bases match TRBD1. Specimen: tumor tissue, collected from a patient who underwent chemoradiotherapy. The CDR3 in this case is CSVEQGVQSYGYTF. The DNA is TGCAGCGTGGAGCAGGGGGTCCAGTCATATGGCTACACCTTC.